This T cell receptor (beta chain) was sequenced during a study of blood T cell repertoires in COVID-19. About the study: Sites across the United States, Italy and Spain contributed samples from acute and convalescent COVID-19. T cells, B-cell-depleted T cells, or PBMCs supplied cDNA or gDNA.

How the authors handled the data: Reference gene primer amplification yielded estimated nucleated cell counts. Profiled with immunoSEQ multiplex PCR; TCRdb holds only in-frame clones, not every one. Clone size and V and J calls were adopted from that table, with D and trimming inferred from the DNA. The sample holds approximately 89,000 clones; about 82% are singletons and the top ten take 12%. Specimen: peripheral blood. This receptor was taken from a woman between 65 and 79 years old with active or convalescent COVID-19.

The CDR3 nucleotides are TGTGCCACCAGCTTCCGGACAGGGGGTTACAATGAGCAGTTCTTC. As protein: CATSFRTGGYNEQFF. V gene TRBV24-1 combines with J gene TRBJ2-1; 10 nucleotides line up with TRBD1. Germline V gives CDR1 KGHDR, CDR2 SFDVKD. V gave up 7 bases and J gave up 4 bases; unmatched junction bases: 6. The CDR3 extends over 15 amino acids.